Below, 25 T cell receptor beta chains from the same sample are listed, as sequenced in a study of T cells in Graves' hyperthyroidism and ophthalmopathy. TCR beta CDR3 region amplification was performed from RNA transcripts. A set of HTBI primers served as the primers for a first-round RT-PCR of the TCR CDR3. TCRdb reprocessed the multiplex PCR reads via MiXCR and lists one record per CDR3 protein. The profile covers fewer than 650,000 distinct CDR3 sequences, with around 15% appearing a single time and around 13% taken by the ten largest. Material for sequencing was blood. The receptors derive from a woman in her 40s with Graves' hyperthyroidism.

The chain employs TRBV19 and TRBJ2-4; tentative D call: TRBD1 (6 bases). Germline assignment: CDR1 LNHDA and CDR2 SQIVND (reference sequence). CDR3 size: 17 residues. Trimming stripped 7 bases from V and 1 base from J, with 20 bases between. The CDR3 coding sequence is TGTGCCAGTACCGTCCCAGTTCCAGGGGAGGCCAAAAACATTCAGTACTTC. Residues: CASTVPVPGEAKNIQYF.

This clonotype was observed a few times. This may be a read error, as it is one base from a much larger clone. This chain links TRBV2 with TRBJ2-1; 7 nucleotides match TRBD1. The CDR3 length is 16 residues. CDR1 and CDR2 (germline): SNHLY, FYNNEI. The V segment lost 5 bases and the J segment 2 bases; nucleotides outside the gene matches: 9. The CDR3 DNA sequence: TGTGCCAGCAGTTACAGGGGCCAACCGACCTACAATGAGCAGTTCTTC. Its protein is CASSYRGQPTYNEQFF.

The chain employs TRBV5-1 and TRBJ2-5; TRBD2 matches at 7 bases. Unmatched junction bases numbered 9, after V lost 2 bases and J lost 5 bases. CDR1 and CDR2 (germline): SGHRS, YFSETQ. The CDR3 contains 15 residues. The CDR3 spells CASSFRGEGSETQYF. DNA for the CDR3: TGCGCCAGCAGCTTCCGAGGGGAGGGATCGGAGACCCAGTACTTC.

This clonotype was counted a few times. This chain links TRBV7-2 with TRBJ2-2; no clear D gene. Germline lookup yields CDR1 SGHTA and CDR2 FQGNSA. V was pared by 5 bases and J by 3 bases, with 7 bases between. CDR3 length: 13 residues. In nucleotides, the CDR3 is TGTGCCAGCAGCCGACTCGACACCGGGGAGCTGTTTTTT. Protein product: CASSRLDTGELFF.

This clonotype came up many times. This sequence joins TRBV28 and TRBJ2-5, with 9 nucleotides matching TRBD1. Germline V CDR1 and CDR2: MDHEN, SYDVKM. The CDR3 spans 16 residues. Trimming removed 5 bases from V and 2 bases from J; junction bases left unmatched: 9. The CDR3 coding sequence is TGTGCCAGCAGTATATATCCGGGACAGGGACAAGAGACCCAGTACTTC. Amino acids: CASSIYPGQGQETQYF. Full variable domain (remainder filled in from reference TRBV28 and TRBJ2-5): DVKVTQSSRYLVKRTGEKVFLECVQDMDHENMFWYRQDPGLGLRLIYFSYDVKMKEKGDIPEGYSVSREKKERFSLILESASTNQTSMYLCASSIYPGQGQETQYFGPGTRLLVL.

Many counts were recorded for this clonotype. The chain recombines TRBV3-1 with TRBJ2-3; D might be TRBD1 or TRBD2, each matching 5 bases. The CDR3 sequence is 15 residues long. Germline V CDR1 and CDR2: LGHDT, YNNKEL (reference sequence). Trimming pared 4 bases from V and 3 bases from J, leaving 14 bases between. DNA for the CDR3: TGTGCCAGCAGCCTAGGGACCCAACGTACAGATACGCAGTATTTT. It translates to CASSLGTQRTDTQYF.

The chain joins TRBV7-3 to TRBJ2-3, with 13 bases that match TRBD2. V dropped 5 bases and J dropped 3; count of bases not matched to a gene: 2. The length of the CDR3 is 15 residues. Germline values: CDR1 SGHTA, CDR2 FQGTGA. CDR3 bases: TGTGCCAGCAGCACGGGACTAGCGGGAACAGATACGCAGTATTTT. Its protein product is CASSTGLAGTDTQYF.

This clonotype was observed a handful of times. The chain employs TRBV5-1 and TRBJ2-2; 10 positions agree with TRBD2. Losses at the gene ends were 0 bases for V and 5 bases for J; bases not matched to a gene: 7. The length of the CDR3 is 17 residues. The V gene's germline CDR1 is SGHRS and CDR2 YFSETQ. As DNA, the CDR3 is TGCGCCAGCAGCTTGGCAAGTCTAGCGGGAGAAACCGGGGAGCTGTTTTTT. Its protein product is CASSLASLAGETGELFF.

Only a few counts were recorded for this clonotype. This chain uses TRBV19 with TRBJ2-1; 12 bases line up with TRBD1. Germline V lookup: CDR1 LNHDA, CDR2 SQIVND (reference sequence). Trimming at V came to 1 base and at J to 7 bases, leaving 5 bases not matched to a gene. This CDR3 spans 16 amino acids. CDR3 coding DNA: TGTGCCAGTAGTATAGGGGGGACAGGGGGCGTGAATGAGCAGTTCTTC. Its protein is CASSIGGTGGVNEQFF.

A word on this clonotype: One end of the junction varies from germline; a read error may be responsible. The CDR3 DNA reads TGTGCCAGCGGCCAAGTACCTTACACCGGGGAGCTGTTTTTT. It is translated as CASGQVPYTGELFF. This chain links TRBV14 with TRBJ2-2, with D unclear. Germline lookup yields CDR1 SGHDN and CDR2 FVKESK. The CDR3 contains 14 residues.

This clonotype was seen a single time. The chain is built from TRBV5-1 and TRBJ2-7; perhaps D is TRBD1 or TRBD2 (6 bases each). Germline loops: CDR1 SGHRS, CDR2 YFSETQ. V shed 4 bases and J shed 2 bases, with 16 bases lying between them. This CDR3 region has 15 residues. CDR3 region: CASSPGAGRAYEQYF. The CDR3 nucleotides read TGCGCCAGCAGCCCGGGGGCGGGAAGGGCCTACGAGCAGTACTTC. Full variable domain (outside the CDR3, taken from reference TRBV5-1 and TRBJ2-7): KAGVTQTPRYLIKTRGQQVTLSCSPISGHRSVSWYQQTPGQGLQFLFEYFSETQRNKGNFPGRFSGRQFSNSRSEMNVSTLELGDSALYLCASSPGAGRAYEQYFGPGTRLTVT.

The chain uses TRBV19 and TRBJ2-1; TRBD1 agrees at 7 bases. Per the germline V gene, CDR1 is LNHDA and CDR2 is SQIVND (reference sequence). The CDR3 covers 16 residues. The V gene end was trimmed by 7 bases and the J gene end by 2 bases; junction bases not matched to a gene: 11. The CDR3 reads CASTTLPTGTYNEQFF. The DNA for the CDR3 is TGTGCCAGTACTACCCTGCCGACAGGGACCTACAATGAGCAGTTCTTC.

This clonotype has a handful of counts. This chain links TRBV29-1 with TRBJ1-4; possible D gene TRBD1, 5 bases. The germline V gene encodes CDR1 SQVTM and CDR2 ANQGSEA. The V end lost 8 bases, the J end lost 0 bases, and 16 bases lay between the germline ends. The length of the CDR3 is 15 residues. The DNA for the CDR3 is TGCAGCTTTCGGGGGGGTGTAGCAACTAATGAAAAACTGTTTTTT. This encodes CSFRGGVATNEKLFF.

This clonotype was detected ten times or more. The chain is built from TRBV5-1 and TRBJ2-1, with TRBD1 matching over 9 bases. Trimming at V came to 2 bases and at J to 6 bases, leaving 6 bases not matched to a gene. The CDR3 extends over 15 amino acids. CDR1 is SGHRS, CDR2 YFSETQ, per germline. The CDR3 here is CASSFSGTGSNEQFF. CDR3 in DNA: TGCGCCAGCAGCTTTTCCGGGACAGGGAGCAATGAGCAGTTCTTC.

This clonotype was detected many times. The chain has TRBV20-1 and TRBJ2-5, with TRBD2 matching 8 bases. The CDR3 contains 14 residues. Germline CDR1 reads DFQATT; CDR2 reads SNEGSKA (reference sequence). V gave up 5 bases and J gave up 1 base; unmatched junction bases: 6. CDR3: CSAVSGAPQETQYF. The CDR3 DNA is TGCAGTGCTGTTAGCGGGGCCCCCCAAGAGACCCAGTACTTC.

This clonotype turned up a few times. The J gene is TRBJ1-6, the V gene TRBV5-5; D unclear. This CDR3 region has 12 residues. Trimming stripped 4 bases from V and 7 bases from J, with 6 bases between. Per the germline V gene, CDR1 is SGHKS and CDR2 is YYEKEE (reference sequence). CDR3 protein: CASSVGNSPLHF. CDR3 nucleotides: TGTGCCAGCAGCGTCGGAAATTCACCCCTCCACTTT. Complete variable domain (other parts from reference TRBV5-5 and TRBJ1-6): DAGVTQSPTHLIKTRGQQVTLRCSPISGHKSVSWYQQVLGQGPQFIFQYYEKEERGRGNFPDRFSARQFPNYSSELNVNALLLGDSALYLCASSVGNSPLHFGNGTRLTVT.

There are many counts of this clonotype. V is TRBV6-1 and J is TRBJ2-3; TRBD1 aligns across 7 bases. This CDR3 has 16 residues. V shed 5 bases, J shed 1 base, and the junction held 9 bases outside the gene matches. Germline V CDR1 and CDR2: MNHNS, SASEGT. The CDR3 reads CASSLGQGEGTDTQYF. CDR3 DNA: TGTGCCAGCAGTTTGGGGCAGGGGGAAGGCACAGATACGCAGTATTTT.

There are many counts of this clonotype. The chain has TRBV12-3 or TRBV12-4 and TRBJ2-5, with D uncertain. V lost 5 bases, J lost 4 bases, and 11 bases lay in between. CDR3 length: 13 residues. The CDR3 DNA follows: TGTGCCAGCAGTACGGATGTCCTAGAGACCCAGTACTTC. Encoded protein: CASSTDVLETQYF.

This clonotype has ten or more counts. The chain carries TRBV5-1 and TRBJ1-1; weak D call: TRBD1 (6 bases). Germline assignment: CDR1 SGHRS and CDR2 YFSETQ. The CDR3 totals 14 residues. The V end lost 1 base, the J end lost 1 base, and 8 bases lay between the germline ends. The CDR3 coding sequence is TGCGCCAGCAGCTTGACAGGGCAGAACACTGAAGCTTTCTTT. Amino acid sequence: CASSLTGQNTEAFF.

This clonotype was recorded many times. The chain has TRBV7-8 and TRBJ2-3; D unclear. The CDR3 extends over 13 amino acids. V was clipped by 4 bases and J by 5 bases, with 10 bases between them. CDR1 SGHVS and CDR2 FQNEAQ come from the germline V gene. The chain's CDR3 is CASSSLPEDTQYF. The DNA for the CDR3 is TGTGCCAGCAGCTCCCTCCCGGAAGATACGCAGTATTTT.

For the CDR3, the DNA is TGCAGCGTTGTCCAGGACAGTTACGCCAACATTCAGTACTTC. It codes for CSVVQDSYANIQYF. This sequence joins TRBV29-1 and TRBJ2-4; possibly TRBD1 for D (6 bases). Germline V gives CDR1 SQVTM, CDR2 ANQGSEA. The CDR3 runs 14 residues. V was cut by 4 bases and J by 7 bases, with 17 bases left in between.

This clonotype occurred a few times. CDR3 coding DNA: TGTGCCACCAGTGACTGGGGCACAGATACGCAGTATTTT. This translates into CATSDWGTDTQYF. The J gene is TRBJ2-3, the V gene TRBV24-1; D is uncertain. V dropped 4 bases and J dropped 1 base, with 5 bases sitting between them. This CDR3 comprises 13 residues. In germline, CDR1 is KGHDR, CDR2 SFDVKD.

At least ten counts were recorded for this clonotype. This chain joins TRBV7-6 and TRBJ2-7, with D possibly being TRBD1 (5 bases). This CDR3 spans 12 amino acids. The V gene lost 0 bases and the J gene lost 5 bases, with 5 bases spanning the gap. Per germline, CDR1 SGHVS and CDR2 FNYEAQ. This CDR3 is CASSLAGDEQYF. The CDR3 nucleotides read TGTGCCAGCAGCTTAGCAGGGGACGAGCAGTACTTC.

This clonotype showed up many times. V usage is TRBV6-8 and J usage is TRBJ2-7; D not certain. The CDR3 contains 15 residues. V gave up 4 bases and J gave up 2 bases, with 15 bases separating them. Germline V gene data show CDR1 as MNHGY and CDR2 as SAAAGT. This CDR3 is CASSCIPGPTYEQYF. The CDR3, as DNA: TGTGCCAGCAGTTGTATCCCCGGACCAACCTACGAGCAGTACTTC.

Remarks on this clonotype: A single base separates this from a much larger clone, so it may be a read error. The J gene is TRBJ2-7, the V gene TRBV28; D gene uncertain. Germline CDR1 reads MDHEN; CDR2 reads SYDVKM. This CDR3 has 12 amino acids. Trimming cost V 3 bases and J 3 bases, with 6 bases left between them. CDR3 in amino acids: CASSFKCYEQYF. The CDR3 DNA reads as TGTGCCAGCAGTTTCAAGTGCTACGAGCAGTACTTC.